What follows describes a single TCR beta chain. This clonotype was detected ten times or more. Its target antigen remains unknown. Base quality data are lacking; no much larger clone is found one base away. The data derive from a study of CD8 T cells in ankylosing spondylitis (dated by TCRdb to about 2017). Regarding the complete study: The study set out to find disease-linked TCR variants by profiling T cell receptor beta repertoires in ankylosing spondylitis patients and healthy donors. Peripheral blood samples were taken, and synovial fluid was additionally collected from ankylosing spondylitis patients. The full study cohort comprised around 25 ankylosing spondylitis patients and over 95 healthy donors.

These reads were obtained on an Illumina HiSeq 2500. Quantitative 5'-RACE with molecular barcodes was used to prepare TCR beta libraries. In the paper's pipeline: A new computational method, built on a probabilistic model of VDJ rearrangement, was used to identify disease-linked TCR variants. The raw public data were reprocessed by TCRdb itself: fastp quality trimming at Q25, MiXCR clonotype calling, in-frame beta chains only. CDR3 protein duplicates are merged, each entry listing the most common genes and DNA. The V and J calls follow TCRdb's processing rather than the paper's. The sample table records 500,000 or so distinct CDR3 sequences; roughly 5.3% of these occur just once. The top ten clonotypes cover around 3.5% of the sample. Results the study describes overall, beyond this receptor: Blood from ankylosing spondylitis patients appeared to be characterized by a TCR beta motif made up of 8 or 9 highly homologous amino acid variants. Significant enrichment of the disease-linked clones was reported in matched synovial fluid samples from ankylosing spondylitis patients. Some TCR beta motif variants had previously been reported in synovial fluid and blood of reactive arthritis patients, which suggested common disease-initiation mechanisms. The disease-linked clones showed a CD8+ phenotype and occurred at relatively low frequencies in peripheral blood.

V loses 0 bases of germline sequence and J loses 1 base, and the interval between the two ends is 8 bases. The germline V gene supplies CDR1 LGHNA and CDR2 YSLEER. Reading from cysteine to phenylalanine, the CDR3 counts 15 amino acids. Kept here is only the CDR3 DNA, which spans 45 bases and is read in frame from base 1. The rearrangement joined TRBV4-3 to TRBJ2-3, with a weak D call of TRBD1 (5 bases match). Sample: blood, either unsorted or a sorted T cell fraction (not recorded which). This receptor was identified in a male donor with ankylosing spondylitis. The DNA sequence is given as TGCGCCAGCAGCCAAGATTTAGGGGGCACAGATACGCAGTATTTT. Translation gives CASSQDLGGTDTQYF.